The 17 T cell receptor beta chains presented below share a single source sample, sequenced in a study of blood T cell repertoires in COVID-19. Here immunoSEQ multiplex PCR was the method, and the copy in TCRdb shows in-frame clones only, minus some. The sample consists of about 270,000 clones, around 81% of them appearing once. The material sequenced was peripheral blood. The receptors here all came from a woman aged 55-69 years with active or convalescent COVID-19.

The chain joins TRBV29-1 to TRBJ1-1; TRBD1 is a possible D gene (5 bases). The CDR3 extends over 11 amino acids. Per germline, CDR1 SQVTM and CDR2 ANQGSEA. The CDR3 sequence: CGTTENTEAFF. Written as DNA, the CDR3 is TGCGGGACTACAGAGAACACTGAAGCTTTCTTT.

The CDR3 loop is CASSLAPGQGADEQYF. In DNA, the CDR3 is TGTGCCAGCAGCTTAGCCCCGGGACAGGGGGCTGACGAGCAGTACTTC. The rearrangement joins TRBV7-3 to TRBJ2-7; TRBD1 aligns across 12 bases. Germline V gene lookup returns CDR1 SGHTA and CDR2 FQGTGA. V shed 2 bases and J 5 bases; nucleotides not matched to a gene: 7. The CDR3 has 16 amino acids.

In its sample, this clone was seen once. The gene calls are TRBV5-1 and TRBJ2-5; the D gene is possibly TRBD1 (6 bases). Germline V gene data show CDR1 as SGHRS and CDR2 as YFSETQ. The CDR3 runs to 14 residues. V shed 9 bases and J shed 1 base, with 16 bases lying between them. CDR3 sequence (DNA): TGCGCCACGCAAGAGGGGGTCCGCCAAGAGACCCAGTACTTC. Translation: CATQEGVRQETQYF.

CDR3 coding DNA: TGTGCCAGTAGTATAGGAGGCGGGACTAGCTACGAGCAGTACTTC. Translated, it gives CASSIGGGTSYEQYF. The J gene is TRBJ2-7, the V gene TRBV19, with 8 nucleotides matching TRBD2. The J segment lost 3 bases and the V segment lost 1 base, leaving 5 bases of the junction unmatched. Germline CDR1 and CDR2: LNHDA and SQIVND (reference sequence). CDR3 size: 15 residues.

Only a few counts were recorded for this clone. The CDR3 DNA follows: TGTGCCAGTAAGACCGCGCTGGGACAGGGTAATCAGCCCCAGCATTTT. This translates into CASKTALGQGNQPQHF. The chain links TRBV19 to TRBJ1-5; 9 bases map to TRBD1. The CDR3 has 16 residues. Trimming cost V 7 bases and J 4 bases; bases outside gene matches: 11. Germline CDR1 reads LNHDA; CDR2 reads SQIVND (reference sequence).

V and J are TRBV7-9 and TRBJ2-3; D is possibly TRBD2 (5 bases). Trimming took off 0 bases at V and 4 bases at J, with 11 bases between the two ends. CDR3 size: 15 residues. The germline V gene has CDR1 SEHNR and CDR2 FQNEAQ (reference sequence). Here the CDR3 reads CASSLARQLADTQYF. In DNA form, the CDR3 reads TGTGCCAGCAGCTTAGCGCGTCAACTAGCAGATACGCAGTATTTT.

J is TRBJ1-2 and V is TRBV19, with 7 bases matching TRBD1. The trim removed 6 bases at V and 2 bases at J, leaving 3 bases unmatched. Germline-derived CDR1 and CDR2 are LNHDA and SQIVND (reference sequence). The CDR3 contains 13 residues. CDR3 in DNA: TGTGCCAGTAGCGTGGGACAGAACTATGGCTACACCTTC. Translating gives CASSVGQNYGYTF.

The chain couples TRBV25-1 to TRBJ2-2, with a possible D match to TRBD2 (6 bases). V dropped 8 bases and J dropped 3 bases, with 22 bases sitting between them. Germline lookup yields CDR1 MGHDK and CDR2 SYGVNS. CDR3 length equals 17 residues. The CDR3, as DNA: TGTGCCAGCGGGCACGGGACTGTAGGATGGGACACCGGGGAGCTGTTTTTT. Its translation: CASGHGTVGWDTGELFF.

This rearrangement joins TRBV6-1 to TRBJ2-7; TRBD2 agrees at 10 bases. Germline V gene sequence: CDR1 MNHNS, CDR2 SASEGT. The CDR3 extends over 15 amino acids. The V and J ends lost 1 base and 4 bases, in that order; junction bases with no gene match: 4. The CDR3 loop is CASSEGTAGGYEQYF. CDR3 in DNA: TGTGCCAGCAGTGAAGGGACAGCGGGGGGGTACGAGCAGTACTTC.

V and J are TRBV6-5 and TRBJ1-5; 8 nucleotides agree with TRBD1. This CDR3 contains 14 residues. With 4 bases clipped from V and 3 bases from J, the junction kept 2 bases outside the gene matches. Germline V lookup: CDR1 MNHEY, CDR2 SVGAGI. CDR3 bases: TGTGCCAGCAGTTGGGACAGGTCCAATCAGCCCCAGCATTTT. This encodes CASSWDRSNQPQHF.

The CDR3 protein is CASSFTSGPTDTQYF. DNA of the CDR3: TGTGCCAGCAGCTTCACTAGCGGACCCACAGATACGCAGTATTTT. The chain recombines TRBV7-9 with TRBJ2-3; TRBD2 aligns across 8 bases. CDR3 length: 15 amino acids. Germline lookup yields CDR1 SEHNR and CDR2 FQNEAQ (reference sequence). V was pared by 3 bases and J by 2 bases, with 4 bases of the junction left unmatched.

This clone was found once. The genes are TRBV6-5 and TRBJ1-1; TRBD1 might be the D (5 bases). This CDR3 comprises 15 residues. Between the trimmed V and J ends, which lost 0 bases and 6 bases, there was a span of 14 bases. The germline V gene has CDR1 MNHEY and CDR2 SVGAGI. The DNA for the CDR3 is TGTGCCAGCAGTTACTCGGGGGGGGGAAGGCCTGAAGCTTTCTTT. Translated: CASSYSGGGRPEAFF.

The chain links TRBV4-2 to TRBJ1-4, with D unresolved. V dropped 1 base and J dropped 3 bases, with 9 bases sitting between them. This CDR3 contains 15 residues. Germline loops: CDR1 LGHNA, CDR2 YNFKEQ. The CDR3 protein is CASSQVPRSNEKLFF. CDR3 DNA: TGTGCCAGCAGCCAAGTACCCAGGTCTAATGAAAAACTGTTTTTT.

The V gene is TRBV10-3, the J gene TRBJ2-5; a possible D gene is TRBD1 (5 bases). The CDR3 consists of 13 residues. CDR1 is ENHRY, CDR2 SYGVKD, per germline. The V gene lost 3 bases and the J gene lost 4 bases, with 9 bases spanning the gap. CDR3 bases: TGTGCCATCAGTGAACCCAGGGCAGAGACCCAGTACTTC. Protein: CAISEPRAETQYF.

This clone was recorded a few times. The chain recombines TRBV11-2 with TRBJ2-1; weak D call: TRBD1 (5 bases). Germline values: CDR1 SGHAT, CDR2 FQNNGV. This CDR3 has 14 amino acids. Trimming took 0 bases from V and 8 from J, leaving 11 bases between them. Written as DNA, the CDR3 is TGTGCCAGCAGCTTAGAGGCAGGGATGGATGAGCAGTTCTTC. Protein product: CASSLEAGMDEQFF.

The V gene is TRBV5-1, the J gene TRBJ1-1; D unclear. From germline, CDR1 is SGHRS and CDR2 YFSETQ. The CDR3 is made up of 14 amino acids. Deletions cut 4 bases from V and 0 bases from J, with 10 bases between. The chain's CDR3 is CASSRTGMNTEAFF. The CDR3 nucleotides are TGCGCCAGCAGCCGGACGGGGATGAACACTGAAGCTTTCTTT.

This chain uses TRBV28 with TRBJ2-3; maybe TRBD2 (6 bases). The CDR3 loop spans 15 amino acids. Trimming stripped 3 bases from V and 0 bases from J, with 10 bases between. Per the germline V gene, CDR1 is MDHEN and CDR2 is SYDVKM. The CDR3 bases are TGTGCCAGCAGTTTTGACGGGACTAGCACAGATACGCAGTATTTT. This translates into CASSFDGTSTDTQYF. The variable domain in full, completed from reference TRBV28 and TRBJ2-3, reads DVKVTQSSRYLVKRTGEKVFLECVQDMDHENMFWYRQDPGLGLRLIYFSYDVKMKEKGDIPEGYSVSREKKERFSLILESASTNQTSMYLCASSFDGTSTDTQYFGPGTRLTVL.